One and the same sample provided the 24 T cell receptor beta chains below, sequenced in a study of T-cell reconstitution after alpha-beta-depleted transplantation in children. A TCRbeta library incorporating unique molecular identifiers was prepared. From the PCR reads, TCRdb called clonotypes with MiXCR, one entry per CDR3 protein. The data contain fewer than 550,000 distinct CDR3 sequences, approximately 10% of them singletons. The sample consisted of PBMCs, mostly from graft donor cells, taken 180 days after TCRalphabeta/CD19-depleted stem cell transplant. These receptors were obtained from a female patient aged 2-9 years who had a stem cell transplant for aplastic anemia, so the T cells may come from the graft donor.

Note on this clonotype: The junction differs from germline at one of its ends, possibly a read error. This chain's CDR3 is CATSLGENYGYTF. The CDR3 region has the DNA TGTGCCACCAGCTTAGGGGAGAACTATGGCTACACCTTC. The rearrangement links TRBV7-9 to TRBJ1-2; weak D call: TRBD1 (5 bases). The CDR3 runs 13 residues. Per germline, CDR1 SEHNR and CDR2 FQNEAQ (reference sequence).

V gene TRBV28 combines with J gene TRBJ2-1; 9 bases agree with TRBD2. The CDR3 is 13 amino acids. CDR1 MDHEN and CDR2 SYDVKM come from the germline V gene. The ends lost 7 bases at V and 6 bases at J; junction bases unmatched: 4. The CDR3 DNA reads TGTGCCAGCACCTTTAGCGGGGGCAATGAGCAGTTCTTC. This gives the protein CASTFSGGNEQFF.

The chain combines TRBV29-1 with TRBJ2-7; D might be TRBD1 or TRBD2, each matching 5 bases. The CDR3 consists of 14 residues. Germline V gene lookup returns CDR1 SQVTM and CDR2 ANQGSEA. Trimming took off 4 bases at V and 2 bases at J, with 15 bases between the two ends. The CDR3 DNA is TGCAGCGTTGGCGCGAGGGGAAGCACCTACGAGCAGTACTTC. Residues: CSVGARGSTYEQYF.

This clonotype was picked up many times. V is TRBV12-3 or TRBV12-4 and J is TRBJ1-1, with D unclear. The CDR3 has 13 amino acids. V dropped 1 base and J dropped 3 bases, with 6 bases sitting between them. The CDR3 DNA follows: TGTGCCAGCAGTTTAGAAGGGCACACTGAAGCTTTCTTT. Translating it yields CASSLEGHTEAFF.

The CDR3 bases are TGTGCCAGCAGCTTGGTGGCAGGAGGGAGCTATGGCTACACCTTC. Its protein is CASSLVAGGSYGYTF. The V and J genes are TRBV5-4 and TRBJ1-2; D gene unclear. V lost 0 bases, J lost 4 bases, and 13 bases lay in between. The V gene's germline CDR1 is SGHNT and CDR2 YYREEE (reference sequence). This CDR3 is 15 amino acids long. The whole variable domain, remainder taken from reference TRBV5-4 and TRBJ1-2, is ETGVTQSPTHLIKTRGQQVTLRCSSQSGHNTVSWYQQALGQGPQFIFQYYREEENGRGNFPPRFSGLQFPNYSSELNVNALELDDSALYLCASSLVAGGSYGYTFGSGTRLTVV.

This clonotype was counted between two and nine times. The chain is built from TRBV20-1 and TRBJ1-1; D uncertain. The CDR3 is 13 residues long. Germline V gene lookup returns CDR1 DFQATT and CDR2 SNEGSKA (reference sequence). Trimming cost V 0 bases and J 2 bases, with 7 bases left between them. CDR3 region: CSARDSTNTEAFF. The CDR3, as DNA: TGCAGTGCTAGAGACAGCACAAACACTGAAGCTTTCTTT.

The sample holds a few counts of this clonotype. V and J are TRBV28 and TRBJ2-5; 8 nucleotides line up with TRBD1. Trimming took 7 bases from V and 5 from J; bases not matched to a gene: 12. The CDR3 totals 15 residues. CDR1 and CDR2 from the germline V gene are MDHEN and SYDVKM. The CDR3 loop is CASTLAGTGRETQYF. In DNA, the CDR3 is TGTGCCAGCACCCTTGCCGGGACAGGTCGGGAGACCCAGTACTTC. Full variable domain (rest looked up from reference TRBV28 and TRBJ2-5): DVKVTQSSRYLVKRTGEKVFLECVQDMDHENMFWYRQDPGLGLRLIYFSYDVKMKEKGDIPEGYSVSREKKERFSLILESASTNQTSMYLCASTLAGTGRETQYFGPGTRLLVL.

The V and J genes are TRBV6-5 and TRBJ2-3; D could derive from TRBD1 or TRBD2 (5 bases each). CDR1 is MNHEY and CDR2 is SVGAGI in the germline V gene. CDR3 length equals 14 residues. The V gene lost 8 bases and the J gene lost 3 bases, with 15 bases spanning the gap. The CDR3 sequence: CASVGGRGTDTQYF. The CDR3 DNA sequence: TGTGCCAGCGTTGGGGGAAGGGGAACAGATACGCAGTATTTT.

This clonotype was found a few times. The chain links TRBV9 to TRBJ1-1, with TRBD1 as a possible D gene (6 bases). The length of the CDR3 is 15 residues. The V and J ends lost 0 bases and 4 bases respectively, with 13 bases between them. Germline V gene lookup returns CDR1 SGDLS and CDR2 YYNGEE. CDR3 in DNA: TGTGCCAGCAGCGTAGGCCCCGGGGGGGCCACTGAAGCTTTCTTT. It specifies CASSVGPGGATEAFF. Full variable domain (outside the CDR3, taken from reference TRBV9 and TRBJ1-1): DSGVTQTPKHLITATGQRVTLRCSPRSGDLSVYWYQQSLDQGLQFLIQYYNGEERAKGNILERFSAQQFPDLHSELNLSSLELGDSALYFCASSVGPGGATEAFFGQGTRLTVV.

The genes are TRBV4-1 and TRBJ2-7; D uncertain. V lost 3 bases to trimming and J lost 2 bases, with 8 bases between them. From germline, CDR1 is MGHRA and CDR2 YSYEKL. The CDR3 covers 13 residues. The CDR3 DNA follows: TGCGCCAGCAGCCACGGGCCGGCCTACGAGCAGTACTTC. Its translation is CASSHGPAYEQYF.

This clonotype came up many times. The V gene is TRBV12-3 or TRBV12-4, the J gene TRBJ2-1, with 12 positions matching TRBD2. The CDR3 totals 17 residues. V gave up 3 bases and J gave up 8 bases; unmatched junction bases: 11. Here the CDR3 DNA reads TGTGCCAGCAGTTTCTCTAGGACTAGCGGGAATATCTATGAGCAGTTCTTC. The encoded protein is CASSFSRTSGNIYEQFF.

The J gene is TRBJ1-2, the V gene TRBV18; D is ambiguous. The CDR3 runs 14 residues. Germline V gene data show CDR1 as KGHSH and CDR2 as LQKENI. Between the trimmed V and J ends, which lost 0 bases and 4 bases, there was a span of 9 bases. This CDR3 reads CASSPPGFGYGYTF. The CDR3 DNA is TGTGCCAGCTCACCACCAGGGTTCGGCTATGGCTACACCTTC.

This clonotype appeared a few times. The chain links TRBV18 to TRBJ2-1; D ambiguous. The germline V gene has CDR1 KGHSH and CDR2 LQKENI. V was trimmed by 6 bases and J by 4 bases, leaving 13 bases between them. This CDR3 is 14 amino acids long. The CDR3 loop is CASSPQDLYNEQFF. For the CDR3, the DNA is TGTGCCAGCTCTCCGCAAGACCTGTACAATGAGCAGTTCTTC.

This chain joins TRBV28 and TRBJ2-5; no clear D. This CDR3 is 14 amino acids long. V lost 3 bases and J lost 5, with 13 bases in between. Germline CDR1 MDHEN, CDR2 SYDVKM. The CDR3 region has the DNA TGTGCCAGCAGTTTTTTGATCCTAGGGGAGACCCAGTACTTC. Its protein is CASSFLILGETQYF. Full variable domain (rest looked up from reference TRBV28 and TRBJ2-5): DVKVTQSSRYLVKRTGEKVFLECVQDMDHENMFWYRQDPGLGLRLIYFSYDVKMKEKGDIPEGYSVSREKKERFSLILESASTNQTSMYLCASSFLILGETQYFGPGTRLLVL.

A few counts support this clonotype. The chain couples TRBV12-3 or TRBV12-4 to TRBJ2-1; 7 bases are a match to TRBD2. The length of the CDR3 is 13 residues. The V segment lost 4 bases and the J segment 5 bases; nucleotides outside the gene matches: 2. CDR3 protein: CASSWGGDNEQFF. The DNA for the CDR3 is TGTGCCAGCAGTTGGGGGGGAGACAATGAGCAGTTCTTC.

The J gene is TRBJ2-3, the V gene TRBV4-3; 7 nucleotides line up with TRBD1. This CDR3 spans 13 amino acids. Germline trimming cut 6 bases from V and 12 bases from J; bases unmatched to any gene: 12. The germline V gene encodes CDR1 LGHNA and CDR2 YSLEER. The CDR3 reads CASRQTGAASQYF. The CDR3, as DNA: TGCGCCAGCAGACAAACAGGGGCGGCTAGTCAGTATTTT.

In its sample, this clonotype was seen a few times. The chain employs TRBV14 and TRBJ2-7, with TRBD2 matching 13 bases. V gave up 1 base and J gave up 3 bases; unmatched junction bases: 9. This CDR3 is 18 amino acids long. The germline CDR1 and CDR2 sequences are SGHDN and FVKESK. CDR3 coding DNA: TGTGCCAGCAGCCAAGTTCTGTGGGGGACTAGCGGGAACTACGAGCAGTACTTC. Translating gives CASSQVLWGTSGNYEQYF.

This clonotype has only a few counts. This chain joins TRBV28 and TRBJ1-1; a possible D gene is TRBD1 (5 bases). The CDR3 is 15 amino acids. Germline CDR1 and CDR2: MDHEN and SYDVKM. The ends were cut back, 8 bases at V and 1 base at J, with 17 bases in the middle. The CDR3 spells CASVSGGRGNTEAFF. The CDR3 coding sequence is TGTGCCAGCGTTTCGGGTGGGAGGGGGAACACTGAAGCTTTCTTT.

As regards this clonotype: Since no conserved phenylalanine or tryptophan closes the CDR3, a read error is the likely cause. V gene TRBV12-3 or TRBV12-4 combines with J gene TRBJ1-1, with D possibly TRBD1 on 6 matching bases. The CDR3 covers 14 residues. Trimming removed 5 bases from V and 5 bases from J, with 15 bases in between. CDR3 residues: CASSPAGAPTEAFL. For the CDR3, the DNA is TGTGCCAGCAGTCCCGCAGGGGCGCCGACTGAAGCTTTCTTG.

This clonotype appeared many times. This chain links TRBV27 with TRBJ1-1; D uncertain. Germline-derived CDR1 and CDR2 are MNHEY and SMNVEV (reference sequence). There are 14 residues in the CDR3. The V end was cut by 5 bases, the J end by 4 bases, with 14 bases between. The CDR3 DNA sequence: TGTGCCAGCAGTCCGGCCTCTTGGGCCACTGAAGCTTTCTTT. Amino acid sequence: CASSPASWATEAFF.

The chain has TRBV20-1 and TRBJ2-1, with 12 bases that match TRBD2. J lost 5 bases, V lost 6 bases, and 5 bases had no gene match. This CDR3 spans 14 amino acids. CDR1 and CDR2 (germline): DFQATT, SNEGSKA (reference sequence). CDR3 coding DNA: TGCAGTGCCCCAAGGACTAGCGGGAACAATGAGCAGTTCTTC. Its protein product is CSAPRTSGNNEQFF.

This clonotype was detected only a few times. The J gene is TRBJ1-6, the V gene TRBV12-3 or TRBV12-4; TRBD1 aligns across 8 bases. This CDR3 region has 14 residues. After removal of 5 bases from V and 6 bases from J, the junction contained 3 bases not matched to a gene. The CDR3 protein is CASSTGQVNSPLHF. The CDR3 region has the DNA TGTGCCAGCAGTACGGGACAGGTTAATTCACCCCTCCACTTT.

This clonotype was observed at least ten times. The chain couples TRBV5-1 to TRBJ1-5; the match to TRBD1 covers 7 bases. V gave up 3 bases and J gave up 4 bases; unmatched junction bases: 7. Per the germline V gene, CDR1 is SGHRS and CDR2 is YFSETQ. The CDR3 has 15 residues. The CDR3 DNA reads TGCGCCAGCAGCTATGCAGGGGGTTTAAATCAGCCCCAGCATTTT. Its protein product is CASSYAGGLNQPQHF.

The CDR3 loop is CASSLWGRGRDTEAFF. The DNA for the CDR3 is TGTGCCAGCAGCTTGTGGGGCAGGGGGCGAGACACTGAAGCTTTCTTT. The V gene is TRBV5-4, the J gene TRBJ1-1, with 8 bases fitting TRBD1. The CDR3 contains 16 residues. Germline V gene sequence: CDR1 SGHNT, CDR2 YYREEE (reference sequence). Trimming took 1 base from V and 3 from J; bases not matched to a gene: 8. Full variable domain (outside the CDR3, taken from reference TRBV5-4 and TRBJ1-1): ETGVTQSPTHLIKTRGQQVTLRCSSQSGHNTVSWYQQALGQGPQFIFQYYREEENGRGNFPPRFSGLQFPNYSSELNVNALELDDSALYLCASSLWGRGRDTEAFFGQGTRLTVV.